This is a list of T cell receptor beta chains from one sample in a study of PD-L1 blockade in urothelial cancer. Repertoires were generated with immunoSEQ multiplex PCR, while TCRdb's copy carries only in-frame clones and drops some. The sample lists some 89,000 clones, over 65% seen once, with around 14% in the top ten. The sequencing here drew on PBMCs, taken around atezolizumab (anti-PD-L1) treatment. The receptors were sampled from a man in his sixties with urothelial cancer. Each CDR3 is given with its conserved first and last residue. A D gene is named only where the DNA matches it firmly. Only part of the rows carry a size: once, few, many, or a class if the clone is expanded.

J gene	clone size	V gene	D gene	CDR3 protein	CDR3 DNA
TRBJ1-5	-	TRBV10-2	-	CASSLTTSNQPQHF	TGCGCCAGCAGTCTCACCACAAGCAATCAGCCCCAGCATTTT
TRBJ2-5	-	TRBV7-9	TRBD1	CASSPGQGYRETQYF	TGTGCCAGCAGCCCTGGACAGGGGTATCGAGAGACCCAGTACTTC
TRBJ2-1	-	TRBV25-1	-	CASSDAGSGGRYNEQFF	TGTGCCAGCAGTGACGCTGGTTCGGGGGGCCGGTACAATGAGCAGTTCTTC
TRBJ1-1	-	TRBV7-6	TRBD1	CASSFPSGGTEAFF	TGTGCCAGCAGCTTCCCTTCAGGGGGCACTGAAGCTTTCTTT
TRBJ2-2	-	TRBV9	-	CASSVKFSVATGELFF	TGTGCCAGCAGCGTAAAGTTTAGCGTAGCCACCGGGGAGCTGTTTTTT
TRBJ2-7	-	TRBV27	TRBD1	CASSLGQGNYEQYF	TGTGCCAGCAGTTTAGGACAGGGCAACTACGAGCAGTACTTC
TRBJ2-2	-	TRBV29-1	-	CSAPRGTNTGELFF	TGCAGCGCCCCCCGGGGGACGAACACCGGGGAGCTGTTTTTT
TRBJ2-1	-	TRBV7-2	-	CASSFFRVSYNEQFF	TGTGCCAGCAGCTTTTTCAGGGTCTCCTACAATGAGCAGTTCTTC
TRBJ1-1	-	TRBV4-1	-	CASSQVSMAEAFF	TGCGCCAGCAGCCAAGTCTCTATGGCTGAAGCTTTCTTT
TRBJ2-2	-	TRBV9	-	CASSSGEHGELFF	TGTGCCAGCAGTTCGGGAGAGCACGGGGAGCTGTTTTTT
TRBJ1-4	few	TRBV7-9	-	CASSLGMGLAEKLFF	TGTGCCAGCAGCTTAGGTATGGGGCTGGCTGAAAAACTGTTTTTT
TRBJ2-3	-	TRBV5-4	-	CASSLSADTQYF	TGTGCCAGCAGCTTATCGGCAGATACGCAGTATTTT
TRBJ2-1	few	TRBV6-5	TRBD2	CAVVASGNNEQFF	TGTGCCGTCGTGGCTAGCGGGAACAATGAGCAGTTCTTC
TRBJ1-1	few	TRBV19	-	CASSIGGGRGTEAFF	TGTGCCAGTAGTATCGGCGGGGGGCGGGGCACTGAAGCTTTCTTT
TRBJ2-1	-	TRBV28	-	CASSFLPSYNEQFF	TGTGCCAGCAGTTTCCTCCCGTCCTACAATGAGCAGTTCTTC
TRBJ2-7	-	TRBV7-9	-	CASSSTGSEQYF	TGTGCCAGCAGCTCCACAGGGAGCGAGCAGTACTTC
TRBJ2-5	-	TRBV5-1	-	CASSYLRQERETQYF	TGCGCCAGCAGCTACCTAAGACAGGAACGGGAGACCCAGTACTTC
TRBJ2-4	few	TRBV9	-	CASGPWGGNIQYF	TGTGCCAGCGGCCCCTGGGGAGGAAACATTCAGTACTTC
TRBJ2-3	-	TRBV9	-	CASSARDSGSDTQYF	TGTGCCAGCAGCGCCCGGGATTCGGGCTCAGATACGCAGTATTTT
TRBJ1-2	-	TRBV7-9	TRBD1	CATGGGGYTF	TGTGCCACAGGGGGCGGTGGCTACACCTTC
TRBJ2-1	-	TRBV5-1	-	CASSVNQIQFF	TGCGCCAGCAGCGTGAATCAGATACAGTTCTTC
TRBJ1-1	-	TRBV9	TRBD1	CASSAKTGPSATEAFF	TGTGCCAGCAGCGCGAAGACAGGGCCGTCGGCCACTGAAGCTTTCTTT
TRBJ1-1	-	TRBV6-5	-	CASSYEGRNTEAFF	TGTGCCAGCAGTTACGAAGGGAGAAACACTGAAGCTTTCTTT
TRBJ1-2	once	TRBV6-5	-	CASRGAGSRFGYTF	TGTGCCAGCAGGGGGGCAGGGAGTCGTTTCGGCTACACCTTC
TRBJ2-4	-	TRBV2	-	CASSGVAKNIQYF	TGTGCCAGCAGTGGCGTAGCCAAAAACATTCAGTACTTC
TRBJ2-3	-	TRBV5-4	TRBD1	CASSLEGGPGTDTQYF	TGTGCCAGCAGCTTGGAAGGGGGCCCTGGCACAGATACGCAGTATTTT
TRBJ1-2	few	TRBV6-5	-	CASSYSAGNYGYTF	TGTGCCAGCAGTTACTCCGCGGGGAACTATGGCTACACCTTC
TRBJ2-1	-	TRBV9	TRBD2	CASSVGGTSSYNEQFF	TGTGCCAGCAGCGTAGGGGGGACTAGCTCCTACAATGAGCAGTTCTTC
TRBJ1-2	-	TRBV30	-	CAWRHRGLYGYTF	TGTGCCTGGAGGCACCGCGGACTCTATGGCTACACCTTC
TRBJ2-3	-	TRBV18	TRBD2	CASSPYLAGSTDTQYF	TGTGCCAGCTCACCCTACCTAGCGGGAAGCACAGATACGCAGTATTTT
TRBJ1-3	-	TRBV23-1	-	CASSHQAQGDGNTIYF	TGCGCCAGCAGTCATCAGGCCCAGGGTGACGGAAACACCATATATTTT
TRBJ1-2	-	TRBV7-8	TRBD1	CASSPGTGVGGYTF	TGTGCCAGCAGTCCCGGGACAGGGGTCGGAGGCTACACCTTC
TRBJ1-6	once	TRBV15	-	CATSRGRQGHSPLHF	TGTGCCACCAGCAGAGGGAGGCAGGGGCATTCACCCCTCCACTTT
TRBJ2-1	-	TRBV15	TRBD2	CATSSYRAGTGNEQFF	TGTGCCACCAGCAGTTACAGAGCGGGGACTGGGAATGAGCAGTTCTTC
TRBJ2-5	-	TRBV5-1	-	CASSLARFETQYF	TGCGCCAGCAGCTTGGCCAGGTTCGAGACCCAGTACTTC
TRBJ1-1	-	TRBV6-5	TRBD1	CASSYLGQGTEAFF	TGTGCCAGCAGTTACTTGGGACAGGGGACTGAAGCTTTCTTT
TRBJ2-1	-	TRBV19	TRBD1	CASSGTDRGREFF	TGTGCCAGTAGTGGAACGGACAGGGGGAGGGAGTTCTTC
TRBJ2-7	once	TRBV27	-	CASSLPDRKQYF	TGTGCCAGCAGTTTACCGGACAGAAAGCAGTACTTC
TRBJ1-5	-	TRBV7-8	-	CASSFTGSGGQPQHF	TGTGCCAGCAGTTTCACAGGGAGCGGGGGTCAGCCCCAGCATTTT
TRBJ2-1	-	TRBV7-3	TRBD2	CASSGAGGIYNEQFF	TGTGCCAGCAGCGGAGCGGGAGGGATCTACAATGAGCAGTTCTTC
TRBJ2-2	-	TRBV5-8	TRBD1	CASTLTGTGAMVITGELFF	TGTGCCAGCACCCTGACCGGGACAGGGGCGATGGTGATCACCGGGGAGCTGTTTTTT
TRBJ2-2	-	TRBV7-9	-	CASSPKRNTGELFF	TGTGCCAGCAGTCCAAAGAGGAACACCGGGGAGCTGTTTTTT
TRBJ2-1	-	TRBV19	TRBD2	CASSRTSGFYNEQFF	TGTGCCAGTAGCAGGACTAGCGGATTTTACAATGAGCAGTTCTTC
TRBJ1-2	-	TRBV19	TRBD1	CASNRGDSRYGYTF	TGTGCCAGTAATAGAGGGGACAGCCGCTATGGCTACACCTTC
TRBJ2-2	once	TRBV9	TRBD2	CASSPREFGELFF	TGTGCCAGCAGCCCGCGGGAGTTCGGGGAGCTGTTTTTT
TRBJ1-1	-	TRBV19	TRBD1	CASSDGTGRAEAFF	TGTGCCAGTAGTGACGGGACAGGGAGGGCTGAAGCTTTCTTT
TRBJ2-2	-	TRBV5-4	-	CASSPRETGELFF	TGTGCCAGCAGTCCTAGAGAGACCGGGGAGCTGTTTTTT
TRBJ1-1	few	TRBV5-1	-	CASRQGSLGTEAFF	TGCGCCAGCAGACAGGGCTCCCTGGGGACTGAAGCTTTCTTT
TRBJ1-3	few	TRBV7-2	-	CASSLEGADTIYF	TGTGCCAGCAGTTTGGAAGGGGCGGACACCATATATTTT
TRBJ2-2	-	TRBV11-1	-	CASSFGGYNTGELFF	TGTGCCAGCAGCTTCGGAGGGTACAACACCGGGGAGCTGTTTTTT
TRBJ1-1	-	TRBV18	TRBD1	CASSKDRLETEAFF	TGTGCCAGCTCAAAGGACAGGTTGGAGACTGAAGCTTTCTTT
TRBJ2-7	-	TRBV11-1	TRBD1	CASSSYRGPQYYEQYF	TGTGCCAGCAGCTCCTACAGGGGGCCTCAATACTACGAGCAGTACTTC
TRBJ2-1	-	TRBV7-6	TRBD1	CASSWGQTNEQFF	TGTGCCAGCAGCTGGGGACAGACGAATGAGCAGTTCTTC
TRBJ1-1	-	TRBV7-8	-	CASSAQVVTEAFF	TGTGCCAGCAGCGCACAGGTTGTCACTGAAGCTTTCTTT
TRBJ2-3	-	TRBV28	-	CASRGAGSDTQYF	TGTGCCAGCAGAGGGGCCGGTTCAGATACGCAGTATTTT
TRBJ2-7	-	TRBV13	-	CASSLTRRVYEQYF	TGTGCCAGCAGCTTAACTAGACGCGTATACGAGCAGTACTTC
TRBJ1-5	-	TRBV4-3	-	CASSQDNGGQPQHF	TGCGCCAGCAGCCAAGATAACGGGGGTCAGCCCCAGCATTTT
TRBJ2-2	-	TRBV2	-	CASSARWTGELFF	TGTGCCAGCAGTGCCAGGTGGACCGGGGAGCTGTTTTTT
TRBJ1-4	-	TRBV6-5	-	CASRATNEKLFF	TGTGCCAGCAGGGCCACTAATGAAAAACTGTTTTTT